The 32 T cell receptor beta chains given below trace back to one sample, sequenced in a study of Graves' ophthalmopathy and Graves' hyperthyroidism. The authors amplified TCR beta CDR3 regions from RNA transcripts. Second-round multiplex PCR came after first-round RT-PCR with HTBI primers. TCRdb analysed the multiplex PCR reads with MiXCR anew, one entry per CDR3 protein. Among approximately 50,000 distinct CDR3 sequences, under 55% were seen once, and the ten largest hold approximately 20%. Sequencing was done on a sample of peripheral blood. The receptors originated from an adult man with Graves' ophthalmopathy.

The DNA for the CDR3 is TGCGCCAGCACGCGGACTAGCGGGGTATCAACTAATGAAAAACTGTTTTTT. Translation gives CASTRTSGVSTNEKLFF. V usage is TRBV5-1 and J usage is TRBJ1-4; no clear D gene. Trimming took 6 bases from V and 0 from J, leaving 18 bases between them. This CDR3 is built from 17 residues. Per the germline V gene, CDR1 is SGHRS and CDR2 is YFSETQ. Based on the CDR3 plus reference TRBV5-1 and TRBJ1-4, the full variable domain is KAGVTQTPRYLIKTRGQQVTLSCSPISGHRSVSWYQQTPGQGLQFLFEYFSETQRNKGNFPGRFSGRQFSNSRSEMNVSTLELGDSALYLCASTRTSGVSTNEKLFFGSGTQLSVL.

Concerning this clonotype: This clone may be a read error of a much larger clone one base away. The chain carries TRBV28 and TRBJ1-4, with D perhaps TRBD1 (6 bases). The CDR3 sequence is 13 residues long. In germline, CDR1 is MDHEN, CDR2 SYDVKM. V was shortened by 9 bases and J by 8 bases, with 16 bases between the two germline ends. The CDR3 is CASCRGPKEKLFF. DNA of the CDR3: TGTGCCAGTTGCAGGGGTCCCAAAGAAAAACTGTTTTTT.

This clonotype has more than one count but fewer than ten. CDR3 bases: TGTGCCAGCAGTGAAAGTGCTAGGGTGAACACTGAAGCTTTCTTT. Its translation is CASSESARVNTEAFF. The V and J genes are TRBV25-1 and TRBJ1-1; the D is unclear. The CDR3 spans 15 residues. Germline CDR1 and CDR2: MGHDK and SYGVNS. Trimming took 2 bases from V and 0 from J, leaving 10 bases between them.

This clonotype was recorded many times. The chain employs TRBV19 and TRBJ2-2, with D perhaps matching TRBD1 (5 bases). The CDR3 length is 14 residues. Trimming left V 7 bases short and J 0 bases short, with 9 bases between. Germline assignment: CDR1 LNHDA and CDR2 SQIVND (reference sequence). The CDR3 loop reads CASISTANTGELFF. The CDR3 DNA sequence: TGTGCCAGTATTTCGACAGCGAACACCGGGGAGCTGTTTTTT.

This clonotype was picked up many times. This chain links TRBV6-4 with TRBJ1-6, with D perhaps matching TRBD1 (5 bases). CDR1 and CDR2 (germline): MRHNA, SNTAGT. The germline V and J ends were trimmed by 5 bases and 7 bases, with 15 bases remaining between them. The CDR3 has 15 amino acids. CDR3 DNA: TGTGCCAGCAGTCATAACCGGGACGGCAATTCACCCCTCCACTTT. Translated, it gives CASSHNRDGNSPLHF.

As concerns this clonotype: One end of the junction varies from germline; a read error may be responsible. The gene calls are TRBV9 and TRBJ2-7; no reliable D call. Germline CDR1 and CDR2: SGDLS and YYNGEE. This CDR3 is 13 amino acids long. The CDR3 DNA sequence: TGTGCCGGCAGCGTAGGTGGCTCCTACGAGCAGTACTTC. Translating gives CAGSVGGSYEQYF.

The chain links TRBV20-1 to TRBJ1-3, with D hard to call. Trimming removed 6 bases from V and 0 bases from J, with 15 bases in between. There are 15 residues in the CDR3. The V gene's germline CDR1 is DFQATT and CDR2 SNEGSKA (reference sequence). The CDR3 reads CSALPERLSGNTIYF. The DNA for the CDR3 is TGCAGTGCCCTCCCTGAACGGCTCTCTGGAAACACCATATATTTT.

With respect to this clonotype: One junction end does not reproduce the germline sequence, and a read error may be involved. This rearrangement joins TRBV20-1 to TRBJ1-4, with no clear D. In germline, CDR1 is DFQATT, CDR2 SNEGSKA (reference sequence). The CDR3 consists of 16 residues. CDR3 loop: CSASPTSLATDERLFF. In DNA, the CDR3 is TGCAGTGCTAGCCCGACAAGTCTTGCAACTGATGAAAGACTGTTTTTT.

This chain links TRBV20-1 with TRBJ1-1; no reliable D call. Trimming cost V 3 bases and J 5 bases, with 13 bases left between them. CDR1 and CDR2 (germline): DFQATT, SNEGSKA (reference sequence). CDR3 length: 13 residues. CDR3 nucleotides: TGCAGTGCTAGGGTGGAGGTGGGTACTGAAGCTTTCTTT. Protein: CSARVEVGTEAFF.

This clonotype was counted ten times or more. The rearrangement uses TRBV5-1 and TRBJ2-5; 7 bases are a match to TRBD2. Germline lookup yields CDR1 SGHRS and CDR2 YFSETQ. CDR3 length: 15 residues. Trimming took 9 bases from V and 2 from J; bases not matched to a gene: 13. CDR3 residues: CATRESGGLQETQYF. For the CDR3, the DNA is TGCGCCACCAGAGAATCGGGAGGCCTACAAGAGACCCAGTACTTC.

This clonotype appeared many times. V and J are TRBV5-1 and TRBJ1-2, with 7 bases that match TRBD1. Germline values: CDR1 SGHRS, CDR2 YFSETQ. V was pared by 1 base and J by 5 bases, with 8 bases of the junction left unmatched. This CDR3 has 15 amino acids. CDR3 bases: TGCGCCAGCAGCTTGTTCGACAGGGAGGCTTATGGCTACACCTTC. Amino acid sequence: CASSLFDREAYGYTF.

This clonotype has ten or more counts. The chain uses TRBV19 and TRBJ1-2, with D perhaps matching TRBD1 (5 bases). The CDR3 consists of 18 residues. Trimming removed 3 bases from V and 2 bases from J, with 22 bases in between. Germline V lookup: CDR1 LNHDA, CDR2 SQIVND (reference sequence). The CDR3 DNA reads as TGTGCCAGTAGTATGAGGTGGAGCCGGGACCGTTCCAACTATGGCTACACCTTC. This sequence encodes CASSMRWSRDRSNYGYTF.

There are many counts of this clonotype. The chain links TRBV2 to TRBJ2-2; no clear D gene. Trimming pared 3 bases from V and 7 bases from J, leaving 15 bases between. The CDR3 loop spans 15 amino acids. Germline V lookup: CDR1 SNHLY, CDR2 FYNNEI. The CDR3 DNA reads TGTGCCAGCAGTGACGCCATCTTACCCCTCGGGGAGCTGTTTTTT. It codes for CASSDAILPLGELFF.

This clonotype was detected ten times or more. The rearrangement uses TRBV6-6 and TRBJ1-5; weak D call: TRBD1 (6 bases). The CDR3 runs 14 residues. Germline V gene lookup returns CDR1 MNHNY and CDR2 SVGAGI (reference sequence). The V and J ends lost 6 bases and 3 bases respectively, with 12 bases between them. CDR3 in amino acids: CASSSGQINQPQHF. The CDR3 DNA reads TGTGCCAGCAGCTCCGGACAGATCAATCAGCCCCAGCATTTT.

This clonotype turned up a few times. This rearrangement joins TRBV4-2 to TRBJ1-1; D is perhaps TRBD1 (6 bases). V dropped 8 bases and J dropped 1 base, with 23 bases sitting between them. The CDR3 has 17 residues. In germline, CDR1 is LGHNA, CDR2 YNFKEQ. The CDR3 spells CASLEGGGGNKNTEAFF. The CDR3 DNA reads TGTGCCAGCCTGGAAGGGGGGGGGGGCAATAAGAACACTGAAGCTTTCTTT.

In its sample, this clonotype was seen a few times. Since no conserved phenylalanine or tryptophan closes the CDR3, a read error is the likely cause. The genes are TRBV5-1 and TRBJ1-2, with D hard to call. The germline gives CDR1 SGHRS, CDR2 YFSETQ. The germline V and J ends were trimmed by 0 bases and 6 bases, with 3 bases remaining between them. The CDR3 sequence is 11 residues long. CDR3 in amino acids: CASSLGHGYTL. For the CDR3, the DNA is TGCGCCAGCAGCTTGGGACATGGCTACACCCTC.

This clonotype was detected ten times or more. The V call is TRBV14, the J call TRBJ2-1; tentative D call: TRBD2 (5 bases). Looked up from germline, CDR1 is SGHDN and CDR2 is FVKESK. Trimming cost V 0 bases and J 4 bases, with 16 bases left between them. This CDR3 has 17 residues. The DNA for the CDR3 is TGTGCCAGCAGCCAAGATCCGCCTAGCAAGATTTACAATGAGCAGTTCTTC. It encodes CASSQDPPSKIYNEQFF.

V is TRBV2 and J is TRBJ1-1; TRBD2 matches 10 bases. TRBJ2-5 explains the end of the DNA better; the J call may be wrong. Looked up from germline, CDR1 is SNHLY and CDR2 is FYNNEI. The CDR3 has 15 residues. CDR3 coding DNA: TGTGCCAGCAGTGCCGGACTAGCGGTGAGAGGGACCCAGTACTTC. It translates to CASSAGLAVRGTQYF.

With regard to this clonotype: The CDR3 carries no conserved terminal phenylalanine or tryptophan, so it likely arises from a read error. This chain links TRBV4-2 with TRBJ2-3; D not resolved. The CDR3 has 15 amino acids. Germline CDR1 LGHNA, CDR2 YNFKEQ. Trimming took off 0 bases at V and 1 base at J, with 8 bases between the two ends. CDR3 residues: CASSQEGKGTDTQYL. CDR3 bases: TGTGCCAGCAGCCAAGAAGGAAAGGGCACAGATACGCAGTATCTT.

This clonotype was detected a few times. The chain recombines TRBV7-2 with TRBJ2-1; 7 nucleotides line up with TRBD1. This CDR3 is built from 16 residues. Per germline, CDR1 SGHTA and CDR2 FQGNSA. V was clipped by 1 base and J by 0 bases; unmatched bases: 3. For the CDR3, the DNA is TGTGCCAGCAGCTTAGAGGGGACAGTCTCCTACAATGAGCAGTTCTTC. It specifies CASSLEGTVSYNEQFF.

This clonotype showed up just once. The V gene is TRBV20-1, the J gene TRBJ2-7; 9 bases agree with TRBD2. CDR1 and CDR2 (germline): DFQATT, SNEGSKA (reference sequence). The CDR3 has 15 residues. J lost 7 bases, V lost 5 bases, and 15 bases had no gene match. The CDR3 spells CSAGASRASGVEQYF. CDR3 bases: TGCAGTGCTGGGGCCTCCAGGGCTAGCGGGGTTGAGCAGTACTTC.

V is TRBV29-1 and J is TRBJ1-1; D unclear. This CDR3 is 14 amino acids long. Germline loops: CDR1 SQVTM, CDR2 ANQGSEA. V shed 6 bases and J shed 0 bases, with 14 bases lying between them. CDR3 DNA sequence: TGCAGCGTAATGGAGTGGGAGATGAACACTGAAGCTTTCTTT. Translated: CSVMEWEMNTEAFF. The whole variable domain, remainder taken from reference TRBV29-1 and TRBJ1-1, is SAVISQKPSRDICQRGTSLTIQCQVDSQVTMMFWYRQQPGQSLTLIATANQGSEATYESGFVIDKFPISRPNLTFSTLTVSNMSPEDSSIYLCSVMEWEMNTEAFFGQGTRLTVV.

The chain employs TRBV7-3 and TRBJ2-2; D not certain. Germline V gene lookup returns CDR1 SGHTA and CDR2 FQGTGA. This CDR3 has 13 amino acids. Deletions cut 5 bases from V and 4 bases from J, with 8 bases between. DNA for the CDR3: TGTGCCAGCAGCCCGTGGCGCACCGGGGAGCTGTTTTTT. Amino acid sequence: CASSPWRTGELFF.

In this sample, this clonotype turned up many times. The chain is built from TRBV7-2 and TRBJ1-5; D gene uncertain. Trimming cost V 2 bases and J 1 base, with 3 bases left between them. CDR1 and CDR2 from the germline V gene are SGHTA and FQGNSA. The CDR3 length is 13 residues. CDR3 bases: TGTGCCAGCAGCTTACACAGCAATCAGCCCCAGCATTTT. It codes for CASSLHSNQPQHF.

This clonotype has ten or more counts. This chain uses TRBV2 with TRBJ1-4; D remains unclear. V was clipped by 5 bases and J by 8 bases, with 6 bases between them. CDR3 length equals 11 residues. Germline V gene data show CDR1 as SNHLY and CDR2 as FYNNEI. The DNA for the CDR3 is TGTGCCAGCAGTCCGGAGGAAAAACTGTTTTTT. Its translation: CASSPEEKLFF. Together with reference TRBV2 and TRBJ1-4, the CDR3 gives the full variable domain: EPEVTQTPSHQVTQMGQEVILRCVPISNHLYFYWYRQILGQKVEFLVSFYNNEISEKSEIFDDQFSVERPDGSNFTLKIRSTKLEDSAMYFCASSPEEKLFFGSGTQLSVL.

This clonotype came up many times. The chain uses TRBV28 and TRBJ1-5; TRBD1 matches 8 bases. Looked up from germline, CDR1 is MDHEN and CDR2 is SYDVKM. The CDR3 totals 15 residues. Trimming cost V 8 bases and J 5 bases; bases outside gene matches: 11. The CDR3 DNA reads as TGTGCCAGCTTGGACCCAGGGGGCGCGCATCAGCCCCAGCATTTT. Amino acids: CASLDPGGAHQPQHF.

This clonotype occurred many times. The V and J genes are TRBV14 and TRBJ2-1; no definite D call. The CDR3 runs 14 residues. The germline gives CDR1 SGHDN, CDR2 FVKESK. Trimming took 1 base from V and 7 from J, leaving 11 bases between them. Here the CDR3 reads CASSQGPTGNEQFF. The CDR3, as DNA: TGTGCCAGCAGCCAAGGGCCTACCGGGAATGAGCAGTTCTTC.

CDR3 DNA sequence: TGCGCCAGCAGGGGGACAGGGCACTATGGCTACACCTTC. Translation gives CASRGTGHYGYTF. V and J are TRBV10-2 and TRBJ1-2; 9 nucleotides agree with TRBD1. Germline values: CDR1 WSHSY, CDR2 SAAADI. The CDR3 is made up of 13 amino acids. Unmatched junction bases numbered 2, after V lost 6 bases and J lost 3 bases.

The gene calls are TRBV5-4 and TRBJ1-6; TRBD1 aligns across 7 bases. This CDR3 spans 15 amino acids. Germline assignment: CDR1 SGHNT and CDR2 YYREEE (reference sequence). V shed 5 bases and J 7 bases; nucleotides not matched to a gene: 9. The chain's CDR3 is CASRPRGVGNSPLHF. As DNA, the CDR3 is TGTGCCAGCAGACCCAGGGGGGTTGGCAATTCACCCCTCCACTTT. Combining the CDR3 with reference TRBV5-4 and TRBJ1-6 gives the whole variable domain ETGVTQSPTHLIKTRGQQVTLRCSSQSGHNTVSWYQQALGQGPQFIFQYYREEENGRGNFPPRFSGLQFPNYSSELNVNALELDDSALYLCASRPRGVGNSPLHFGNGTRLTVT.

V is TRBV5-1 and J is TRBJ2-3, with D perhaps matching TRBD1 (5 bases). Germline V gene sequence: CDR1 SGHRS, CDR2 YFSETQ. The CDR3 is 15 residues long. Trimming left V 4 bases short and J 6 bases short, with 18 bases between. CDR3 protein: CASSVPTVSLDTQYF. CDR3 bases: TGCGCCAGCAGCGTCCCGACAGTCTCTTTGGATACGCAGTATTTT.

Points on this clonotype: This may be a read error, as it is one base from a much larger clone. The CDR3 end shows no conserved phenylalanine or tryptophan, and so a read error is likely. CDR3 protein: CASSPERQGEKLFL. CDR3 in DNA: TGTGCCAGCAGCCCGGAGCGTCAAGGGGAAAAACTGTTTTTA. This chain joins TRBV27 and TRBJ1-4; D gene unclear. Trimming left V 6 bases short and J 8 bases short, with 16 bases between. CDR3 size: 14 residues. Germline CDR1 and CDR2: MNHEY and SMNVEV (reference sequence).

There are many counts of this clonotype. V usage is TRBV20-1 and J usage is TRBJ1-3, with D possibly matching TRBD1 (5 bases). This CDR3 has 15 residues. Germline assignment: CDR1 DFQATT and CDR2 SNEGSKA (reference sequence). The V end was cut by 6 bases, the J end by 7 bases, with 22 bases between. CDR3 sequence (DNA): TGCAGTGCCCCCCGCGCGGCAGGGAAGACCAACACCATATATTTT. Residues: CSAPRAAGKTNTIYF.